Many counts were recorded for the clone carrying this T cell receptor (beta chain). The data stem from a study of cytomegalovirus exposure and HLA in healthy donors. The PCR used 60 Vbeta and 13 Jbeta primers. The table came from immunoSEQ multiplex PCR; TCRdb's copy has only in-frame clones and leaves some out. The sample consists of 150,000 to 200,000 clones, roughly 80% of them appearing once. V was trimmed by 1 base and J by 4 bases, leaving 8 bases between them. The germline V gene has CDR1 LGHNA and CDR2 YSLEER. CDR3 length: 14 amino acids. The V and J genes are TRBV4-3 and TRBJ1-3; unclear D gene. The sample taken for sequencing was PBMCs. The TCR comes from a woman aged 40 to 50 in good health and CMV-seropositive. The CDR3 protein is CASSQALTGNTIYF. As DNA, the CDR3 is TGCGCCAGCAGCCAAGCCCTGACAGGAAACACCATATATTTT.